A single sample is the source of the 24 T cell receptor beta chains below, sequenced in a study of PD-1 blockade in classical Hodgkin lymphoma. Method: immunoSEQ multiplex PCR; TCRdb's copy keeps in-frame clones and lacks some. In the table there are around 41,000 clones, over 65% of which are singletons. Each of the patients experienced relapse following autologous stem cell transplantation, and their brentuximab vedotin exposure differed. Sequenced here: peripheral blood mononuclear cells (PBMCs), sampled at baseline. These receptors were obtained from a human donor with classical Hodgkin lymphoma.

The rearrangement links TRBV7-6 to TRBJ2-7; TRBD2 aligns across 7 bases. Germline CDR1 and CDR2: SGHVS and FNYEAQ. This CDR3 comprises 15 residues. Trimming took 1 base from V and 4 from J; bases not matched to a gene: 7. DNA for the CDR3: TGTGCCAGCAGCTTAGTTGCGGGAGAAGGATACGAGCAGTACTTC. Its translation: CASSLVAGEGYEQYF.

This chain joins TRBV2 and TRBJ2-7; TRBD1 matches 9 bases. The J segment lost 6 bases and the V segment lost 6 bases, leaving 6 bases of the junction unmatched. Germline CDR1 and CDR2: SNHLY and FYNNEI. The CDR3 contains 13 residues. CDR3 region: CASRWDRVFEQYF. DNA for the CDR3: TGTGCCAGCAGGTGGGACAGGGTTTTCGAGCAGTACTTC. Filled out from reference TRBV2 and TRBJ2-7, the complete variable domain reads EPEVTQTPSHQVTQMGQEVILRCVPISNHLYFYWYRQILGQKVEFLVSFYNNEISEKSEIFDDQFSVERPDGSNFTLKIRSTKLEDSAMYFCASRWDRVFEQYFGPGTRLTVT.

This clone was recorded at least ten times. The chain links TRBV4-1 to TRBJ2-7, with D hard to call. Per the germline V gene, CDR1 is MGHRA and CDR2 is YSYEKL. Deletions cut 3 bases from V and 3 bases from J, with 24 bases between. CDR3 length: 18 residues. The CDR3 DNA is TGCGCCAGCAGCCAGTTCGATTTTCTGGGCGGAGCAATCTACGAGCAGTACTTC. It translates to CASSQFDFLGGAIYEQYF.

The genes are TRBV7-3 and TRBJ2-1, with D possibly TRBD2 on 5 matching bases. V was cut by 4 bases and J by 0 bases, with 10 bases left in between. Germline V gives CDR1 SGHTA, CDR2 FQGTGA. The CDR3 loop spans 15 amino acids. CDR3 residues: CASSSDLSSYNEQFF. The DNA for the CDR3 is TGTGCCAGCAGCTCGGACTTAAGCTCCTACAATGAGCAGTTCTTC.

This clone is labeled medium-sized. The CDR3 DNA follows: TGTGCCAGCAGTTACAATACGGGGGAGGGGACCGGGGAGCTGTTTTTT. Translated, it gives CASSYNTGEGTGELFF. This chain joins TRBV7-6 and TRBJ2-2, with 7 bases matching TRBD2. This CDR3 is built from 16 residues. The germline CDR1 and CDR2 sequences are SGHVS and FNYEAQ. With V trimmed by 6 bases and J by 5 bases, 12 bases remained unmatched.

This chain uses TRBV10-3 with TRBJ2-3, with D perhaps matching TRBD1 or TRBD2 (5 bases each). The CDR3 runs to 16 residues. The ends were cut back, 6 bases at V and 0 bases at J, with 16 bases in the middle. Looked up from germline, CDR1 is ENHRY and CDR2 is SYGVKD. This CDR3 is CAISIGPGTSTDTQYF. CDR3 DNA: TGTGCCATCAGCATCGGGCCCGGGACGAGCACAGATACGCAGTATTTT.

The V and J genes are TRBV7-2 and TRBJ1-2, with TRBD1 matching over 7 bases. V shed 1 base and J 9 bases; nucleotides not matched to a gene: 8. This CDR3 has 14 residues. Germline V CDR1 and CDR2: SGHTA, FQGNSA. The CDR3 reads CASSLEGQTTRYTF. CDR3 DNA sequence: TGTGCCAGCAGCTTAGAGGGACAGACGACACGCTACACCTTC.

V gene TRBV7-3 combines with J gene TRBJ1-5; 8 bases align to TRBD1. Germline loops: CDR1 SGHTA, CDR2 FQGTGA. The CDR3 covers 15 residues. Germline trimming cut 1 base from V and 6 bases from J; bases unmatched to any gene: 5. CDR3 sequence: CASSLRTGSGQPQHF. The CDR3 nucleotides are TGTGCCAGCAGCTTAAGGACAGGGTCTGGTCAGCCCCAGCATTTT.

The chain carries TRBV4-2 and TRBJ1-1; 8 positions match TRBD1. CDR1 is LGHNA, CDR2 YNFKEQ, per germline. This CDR3 spans 16 amino acids. Trimming removed 6 bases from V and 1 base from J; junction bases left unmatched: 10. The CDR3 spells CASSKIGTGTNTEAFF. As DNA, the CDR3 is TGTGCCAGCAGTAAAATCGGGACAGGAACGAACACTGAAGCTTTCTTT.

This clone was seen just once. In DNA, the CDR3 is TGTGCCAGCAGCCTTACAGGGACTGGAAACACCATATATTTT. Translated: CASSLTGTGNTIYF. V and J are TRBV14 and TRBJ1-3, with TRBD1 as a possible D gene (6 bases). This CDR3 is built from 14 residues. CDR1 and CDR2 (germline): SGHDN, FVKESK. Trimming took 4 bases from V and 2 from J, leaving 9 bases between them.

This rearrangement joins TRBV11-3 to TRBJ1-1; D ambiguous. Germline CDR1 reads SGHNT; CDR2 reads YENEEA. V was cut by 2 bases and J by 0 bases, with 4 bases left in between. CDR3 length equals 13 residues. The DNA of the CDR3 is TGTGCCAGCAGCTTAAGTTTGAACACTGAAGCTTTCTTT. It yields the protein CASSLSLNTEAFF.

The genes are TRBV28 and TRBJ2-3, with 11 positions matching TRBD2. Germline V gives CDR1 MDHEN, CDR2 SYDVKM. J was trimmed by 4 bases and V by 5 bases; bases with no gene match: 5. There are 15 residues in the CDR3. CDR3 residues: CASSPLAGEADTQYF. The CDR3 nucleotides read TGTGCCAGCAGTCCACTAGCGGGGGAGGCAGATACGCAGTATTTT.

The chain combines TRBV5-4 with TRBJ2-7; D gene ambiguous. Germline assignment: CDR1 SGHNT and CDR2 YYREEE (reference sequence). V was pared by 0 bases and J by 9 bases, with 16 bases between. This CDR3 has 14 amino acids. The CDR3 sequence: CASSLGLELVVQYF. The CDR3 DNA reads as TGTGCCAGCAGCTTGGGGTTGGAGCTAGTTGTGCAGTACTTC. The full variable domain, completed using reference TRBV5-4 and TRBJ2-7, is ETGVTQSPTHLIKTRGQQVTLRCSSQSGHNTVSWYQQALGQGPQFIFQYYREEENGRGNFPPRFSGLQFPNYSSELNVNALELDDSALYLCASSLGLELVVQYFGPGTRLTVT.

This clone was recorded at least ten times. The rearrangement links TRBV11-3 to TRBJ2-2; D remains unclear. The CDR3 covers 11 residues. V was clipped by 5 bases and J by 4 bases, with 2 bases between them. Germline CDR1 reads SGHNT; CDR2 reads YENEEA. Here the CDR3 reads CASSGTGELFF. For the CDR3, the DNA is TGTGCCAGCAGCGGCACCGGGGAGCTGTTTTTT.

The chain couples TRBV21-1 to TRBJ1-4. TRBV21-1 is termed a pseudogene. The CDR3 extends over 14 amino acids. The CDR3 region is CASSRRLMVEKLFF. For the CDR3, the DNA is TGTGCCAGCAGCAGGAGGCTGATGGTTGAAAAACTGTTTTTT.

This chain links TRBV7-8 with TRBJ2-7; D call uncertain. Trimming left V 1 base short and J 3 bases short, with 7 bases between. Looked up from germline, CDR1 is SGHVS and CDR2 is FQNEAQ. The CDR3 extends over 13 amino acids. The CDR3: CASSLDIRYEQYF. The CDR3 nucleotides are TGTGCCAGCAGCTTAGACATTCGCTACGAGCAGTACTTC.

In this sample, this clone turned up a few times. The J gene is TRBJ2-3, the V gene TRBV28; 11 bases align to TRBD2. With V trimmed by 5 bases and J by 2 bases, 9 bases remained unmatched. The CDR3 consists of 17 residues. CDR1 MDHEN and CDR2 SYDVKM come from the germline V gene. The CDR3 sequence is CASSQLLAGGDTDTQYF. Here the CDR3 DNA reads TGTGCCAGCAGTCAGCTCCTAGCGGGAGGTGACACAGATACGCAGTATTTT.

This clone was seen just once. The rearrangement links TRBV9 to TRBJ2-7; maybe TRBD1 (6 bases). V lost 0 bases, J lost 0 bases, and 7 bases lay in between. Germline loops: CDR1 SGDLS, CDR2 YYNGEE. This CDR3 has 14 amino acids. The DNA for the CDR3 is TGTGCCAGCAGCGTAGGGGACACCTCCTACGAGCAGTACTTC. It is translated as CASSVGDTSYEQYF. Supplemented by reference TRBV9 and TRBJ2-7, the full variable domain reads DSGVTQTPKHLITATGQRVTLRCSPRSGDLSVYWYQQSLDQGLQFLIQYYNGEERAKGNILERFSAQQFPDLHSELNLSSLELGDSALYFCASSVGDTSYEQYFGPGTRLTVT.

The gene calls are TRBV5-4 and TRBJ1-4; no definite D call. The CDR3 loop spans 15 amino acids. CDR1 and CDR2 from the germline V gene are SGHNT and YYREEE (reference sequence). The V end was cut by 0 bases, the J end by 7 bases, with 13 bases between. The CDR3, as DNA: TGTGCCAGCAGCTTGGGGGCATTAGGAGGTGAAAAACTGTTTTTT. Its translation is CASSLGALGGEKLFF.

This chain connects TRBV5-4 to TRBJ2-5; 8 bases map to TRBD2. The better agreement between TRBJ2-7 and the DNA end casts doubt on the J call. This CDR3 is built from 14 residues. CDR1 is SGHNT and CDR2 is YYREEE in the germline V gene (reference sequence). CDR3 DNA: TGTGCCAGCAGCTTGTCGGGACTAGATGACGAGCAGTACTTC. Protein sequence: CASSLSGLDDEQYF.

The V gene is TRBV6-6, the J gene TRBJ1-1; D uncertain. CDR3 size: 15 residues. Trimming cost V 2 bases and J 0 bases, with 10 bases left between them. Germline V gene sequence: CDR1 MNHNY, CDR2 SVGAGI (reference sequence). The CDR3, as DNA: TGTGCCAGCAGTTACAGGGCCCTGATGAACACTGAAGCTTTCTTT. Translating it yields CASSYRALMNTEAFF.

The CDR3 DNA sequence: TGTGCCAGCAGCTTGCGCGCGGGACCAGACGAAGCTTTCTTT. This sequence encodes CASSLRAGPDEAFF. The chain employs TRBV5-6 and TRBJ1-1; a possible D gene is TRBD1 (5 bases). CDR1 and CDR2 (germline): SGHDT, YYEEEE. This CDR3 is 14 amino acids long. V shed 1 base and J shed 8 bases, with 15 bases lying between them.

This chain connects TRBV6-1 to TRBJ2-1; D call uncertain. The V and J ends lost 5 bases and 5 bases respectively, with 13 bases between them. Germline loops: CDR1 MNHNS, CDR2 SASEGT. This CDR3 spans 14 amino acids. The DNA for the CDR3 is TGTGCCAGCAGTCGGAGACTGCTACACAATGAGCAGTTCTTC. Translated: CASSRRLLHNEQFF.

The V gene is TRBV5-1, the J gene TRBJ2-2; 10 nucleotides line up with TRBD1. After removal of 4 bases from V and 5 bases from J, the junction contained 8 bases not matched to a gene. In germline, CDR1 is SGHRS, CDR2 YFSETQ. The CDR3 runs to 16 residues. The CDR3 coding sequence is TGCGCCAGCAGCCCCGGACAGGGGGAGGAGACCGGGGAGCTGTTTTTT. It yields the protein CASSPGQGEETGELFF. The variable domain in full, completed from reference TRBV5-1 and TRBJ2-2, reads KAGVTQTPRYLIKTRGQQVTLSCSPISGHRSVSWYQQTPGQGLQFLFEYFSETQRNKGNFPGRFSGRQFSNSRSEMNVSTLELGDSALYLCASSPGQGEETGELFFGEGSRLTVL.